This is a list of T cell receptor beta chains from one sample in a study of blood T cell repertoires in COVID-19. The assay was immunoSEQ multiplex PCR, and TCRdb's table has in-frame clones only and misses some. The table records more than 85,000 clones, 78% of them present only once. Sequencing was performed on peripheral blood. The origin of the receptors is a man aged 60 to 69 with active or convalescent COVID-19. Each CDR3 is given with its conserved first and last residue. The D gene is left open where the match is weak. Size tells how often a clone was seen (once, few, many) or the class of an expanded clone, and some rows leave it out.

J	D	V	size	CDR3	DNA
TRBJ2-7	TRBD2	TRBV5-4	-	CASSAMGGDEQYF	TGTGCCAGCAGCGCGATGGGGGGGGACGAGCAGTACTTC
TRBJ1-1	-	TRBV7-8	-	CASRPSLGTPSQNTEAFF	TGTGCCAGCAGACCCAGCCTGGGGACACCCTCTCAGAACACTGAAGCTTTCTTT
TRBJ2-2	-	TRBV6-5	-	CASAEGRTGELFF	TGTGCCAGCGCGGAGGGAAGGACCGGGGAGCTGTTTTTT
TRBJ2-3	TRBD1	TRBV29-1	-	CSAVNRGLTDTQYF	TGCAGCGCTGTTAACAGGGGGTTGACAGATACGCAGTATTTT
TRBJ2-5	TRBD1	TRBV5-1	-	CASSLFGPRTGSYAAQYF	TGCGCCAGCAGCCTATTCGGCCCCCGGACAGGCTCATACGCAGCCCAGTACTTC
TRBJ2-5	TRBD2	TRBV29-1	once	CSVGRAGALQETQYF	TGCAGCGTTGGTCGGGCGGGAGCTCTCCAAGAGACCCAGTACTTC
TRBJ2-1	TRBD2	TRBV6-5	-	CASSSRTSGSRNEQFF	TGTGCCAGCAGTTCACGGACTAGCGGGAGCCGTAATGAGCAGTTCTTC
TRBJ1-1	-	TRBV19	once	CASSIAGRNTEAFF	TGTGCCAGTAGTATAGCTGGGCGGAACACTGAAGCTTTCTTT
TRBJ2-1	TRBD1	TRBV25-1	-	CASSLGTGGRNEQFF	TGTGCCAGCAGCCTAGGGACAGGGGGTCGGAATGAGCAGTTCTTC
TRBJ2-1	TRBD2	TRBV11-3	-	CASSMVAGAWANEQFF	TGTGCCAGCAGCATGGTAGCGGGAGCCTGGGCCAATGAGCAGTTCTTC
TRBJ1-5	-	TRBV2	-	CASSPFLGPQHF	TGTGCCAGCAGTCCGTTCCTCGGGCCCCAGCATTTT
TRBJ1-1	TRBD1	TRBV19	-	CASRTGMNTEAFF	TGTGCCAGTAGGACAGGGATGAACACTGAAGCTTTCTTT
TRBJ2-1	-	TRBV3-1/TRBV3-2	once	CASSQELRERSYNEQFF	TGTGCCAGCAGCCAAGAACTTCGGGAGCGCTCCTACAATGAGCAGTTCTTC
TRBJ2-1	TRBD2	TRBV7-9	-	CASSSPLNGRRKNEQFF	TGTGCCAGCAGCTCCCCGCTGAACGGGAGGAGGAAGAATGAGCAGTTCTTC
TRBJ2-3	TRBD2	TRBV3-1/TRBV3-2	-	CASSQDEGGTDTQYF	TGTGCCAGCAGCCAAGATGAGGGAGGGACAGATACGCAGTATTTT
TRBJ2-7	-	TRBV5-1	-	CASSLRVTYEQYF	TGCGCCAGCAGCTTGCGGGTGACCTACGAGCAGTACTTC
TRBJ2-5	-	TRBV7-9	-	CASSFSRGETQYF	TGTGCCAGCAGCTTCTCCAGGGGAGAGACCCAGTACTTC
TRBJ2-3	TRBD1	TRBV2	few	CASSGTATQYF	TGTGCCAGTTCCGGGACAGCTACGCAGTATTTT
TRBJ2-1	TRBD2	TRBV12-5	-	CASGLVRGGSIVQFF	TGTGCTAGTGGTTTGGTACGCGGGGGTTCGATAGTGCAGTTCTTC
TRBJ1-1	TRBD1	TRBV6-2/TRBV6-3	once	CVSSYSSGTGGFFVSAFF	TGTGTCAGCAGTTACTCGAGCGGGACAGGGGGCTTTTTTGTTTCGGCTTTCTTT
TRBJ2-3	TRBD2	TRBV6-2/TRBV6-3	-	CASSDRSGSSDTQYF	TGTGCCAGCAGCGACCGTAGCGGGAGCTCCGATACGCAGTATTTT
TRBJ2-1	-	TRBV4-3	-	CASSRDPWTGSSYNEQFF	TGCGCCAGCAGCCGGGACCCTTGGACCGGGAGCTCCTACAATGAGCAGTTCTTC
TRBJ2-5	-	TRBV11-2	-	CASSLSGERKTQYF	TGTGCCAGCAGCTTATCCGGGGAGAGGAAGACCCAGTACTTC
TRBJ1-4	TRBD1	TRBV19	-	CASRRGTGDEKLFF	TGTGCCAGTAGAAGGGGGACAGGGGATGAAAAACTGTTTTTT
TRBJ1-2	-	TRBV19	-	CASSGRNYGYTF	TGTGCCAGTAGTGGTAGAAACTATGGCTACACCTTC
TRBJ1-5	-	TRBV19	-	CASSISGNQPQHF	TGTGCCAGTAGTATCTCGGGCAATCAGCCCCAGCATTTT
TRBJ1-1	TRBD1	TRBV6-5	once	CASSYTPRTGTEAFF	TGTGCCAGCAGTTACACCCCTCGGACAGGGACTGAAGCTTTCTTT
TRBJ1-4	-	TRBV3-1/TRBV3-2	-	CASSAGTPNEKLFF	TGTGCCAGCAGCGCCGGGACTCCTAATGAAAAACTGTTTTTT
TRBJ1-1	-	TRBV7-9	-	CASSLVTVGTEAFF	TGTGCCAGCAGCTTAGTTACGGTTGGCACTGAAGCTTTCTTT
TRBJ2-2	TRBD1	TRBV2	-	CASSPDRVVTGELFF	TGTGCCAGCAGTCCTGACAGGGTGGTCACCGGGGAGCTGTTTTTT
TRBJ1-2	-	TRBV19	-	CASSISQGGGYTF	TGTGCCAGTAGTATAAGCCAGGGCGGAGGCTACACCTTC
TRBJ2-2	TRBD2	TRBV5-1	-	CASSLLAGVGGELFF	TGCGCCAGCAGCTTACTAGCGGGAGTAGGCGGGGAGCTGTTTTTT
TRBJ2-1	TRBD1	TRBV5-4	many	CASSPPGQPYNEQFF	TGTGCCAGCAGCCCCCCGGGACAGCCTTACAATGAGCAGTTCTTC
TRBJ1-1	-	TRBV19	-	CASRSPKAGTEAFF	TGTGCCAGTAGGAGCCCAAAAGCAGGGACTGAAGCTTTCTTT
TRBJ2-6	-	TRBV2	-	CASSEYLPGNFGANVLTF	TGTGCCAGCAGTGAATACCTTCCAGGGAACTTCGGGGCCAACGTCCTGACTTTC
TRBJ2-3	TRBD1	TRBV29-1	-	CSYDRVNTQYF	TGCAGCTACGACAGGGTAAATACGCAGTATTTT
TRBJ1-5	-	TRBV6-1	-	CASSDAARNRNQPQHF	TGTGCCAGCAGTGATGCCGCCAGGAATCGCAATCAGCCCCAGCATTTT
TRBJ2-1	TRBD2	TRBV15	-	CATSRSGLLGLAGEGEQFF	TGTGCCACCAGCAGGTCCGGGTTACTGGGACTAGCGGGAGAGGGTGAGCAGTTCTTC
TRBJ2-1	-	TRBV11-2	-	CASSLDQGPYNEQFF	TGTGCCAGCAGCTTAGATCAGGGGCCCTACAATGAGCAGTTCTTC
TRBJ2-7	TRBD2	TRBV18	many	CASSPRTSGAYEQYF	TGTGCCAGCTCACCACGGACTAGCGGGGCCTACGAGCAGTACTTC
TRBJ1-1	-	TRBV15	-	CATSRDRDGVNTEAFF	TGTGCCACCAGCAGAGATCGGGATGGGGTGAACACTGAAGCTTTCTTT
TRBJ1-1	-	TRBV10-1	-	CASTDSMNTEAFF	TGCGCCAGCACCGACAGTATGAACACTGAAGCTTTCTTT
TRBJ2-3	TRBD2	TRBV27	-	CASSPGTSGSTDTQYF	TGTGCCAGCAGTCCCGGGACTAGCGGGAGTACAGATACGCAGTATTTT
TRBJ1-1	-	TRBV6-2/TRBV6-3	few	CASSYNSNRINTEAFF	TGTGCCAGCAGTTATAACAGTAATCGGATAAACACTGAAGCTTTCTTT
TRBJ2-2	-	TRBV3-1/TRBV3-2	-	CASSLHQGIGELFF	TGTGCCAGCAGCCTTCATCAGGGAATCGGGGAGCTGTTTTTT
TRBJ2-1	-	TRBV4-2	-	CASSQDEVSPFF	TGTGCCAGCAGCCAAGATGAGGTATCGCCGTTCTTC
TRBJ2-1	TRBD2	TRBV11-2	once	CASSLGSSGTGEQFF	TGTGCCAGCAGCTTAGGGTCTAGCGGGACTGGTGAGCAGTTCTTC
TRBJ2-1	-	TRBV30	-	CAWSELNAEQFF	TGTGCCTGGAGTGAACTTAACGCAGAGCAGTTCTTC
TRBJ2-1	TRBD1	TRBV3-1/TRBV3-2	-	CASSRRQGAGNEQFF	TGTGCCAGCAGTCGCCGACAGGGGGCTGGAAATGAGCAGTTCTTC
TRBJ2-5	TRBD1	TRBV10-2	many	CASSLDRGQETQYF	TGCGCCAGCAGCCTCGACAGGGGGCAAGAGACCCAGTACTTC
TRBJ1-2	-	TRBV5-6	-	CASSLAHSLYGYTF	TGTGCCAGCAGCTTGGCCCATAGTCTATATGGCTACACCTTC
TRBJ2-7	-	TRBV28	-	CASRWTHSYEQYF	TGTGCCAGCAGGTGGACACACTCCTACGAGCAGTACTTC
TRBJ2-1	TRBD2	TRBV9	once	CASSPSGGRGYNEQFF	TGTGCCAGCAGCCCCTCCGGCGGGAGAGGCTACAATGAGCAGTTCTTC
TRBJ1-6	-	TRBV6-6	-	CASSPGKWNSPLHF	TGTGCCAGCAGTCCCGGGAAGTGGAATTCACCCCTCCACTTT